This is a list of T cell receptor beta chains from one sample in a study of post-analysis software for immune sequencing data. Using its own MiXCR run on the PCR reads, TCRdb lists one record per CDR3 protein. The sample shows some 450,000 distinct CDR3 sequences, nearly 45% of them seen only once. Sequencing input: blood. These receptors originate from a girl aged 5-17 years with multiple sclerosis. Both conserved end residues are part of each CDR3. A D gene is named only where the DNA matches it firmly. Rows may omit the clone size; those that give it use once, few, many or a size class.

.	TRBJ1-5	.	TRBV12-3/TRBV12-4	TGTGCCAGCAGCCTGGACAGCTCCTGGGGACAGCCCCAGCATTTT	CASSLDSSWGQPQHF
.	TRBJ2-7	few	TRBV28	TGTGCCAGCTATTCCGGGACACGATCCTACGGGCAGTACTTC	CASYSGTRSYGQYF
TRBD1	TRBJ1-2	few	TRBV7-6	TGTGCCAGCAACATAGGGACAGGATTTCGAAGGTGGGAAGGTTATGGCTACACCTTC	CASNIGTGFRRWEGYGYTF
TRBD2	TRBJ2-3	.	TRBV3-1	TGTGCCAGCAGCCTCGGGGGGACGGACACAGATACGCAGTATTTT	CASSLGGTDTDTQYF
.	TRBJ1-4	once	TRBV28	TGTGCCAGCACTTGGGGCGGATCCTGGTGGACTAATGAAAAACTGTTTTTT	CASTWGGSWWTNEKLFF
TRBD1	TRBJ1-1	.	TRBV7-6	TGTGCCAGCAGCTTAGAGCAGGGATTGGCAGGGGGAACTGAAGCTTTCTTT	CASSLEQGLAGGTEAFF
.	TRBJ1-5	few	TRBV10-3	TGTGCCATCAGTGAGCGGGGTACTAGCAATCAGCCCCAGCATTTT	CAISERGTSNQPQHF
.	TRBJ1-2	.	TRBV13	TGTGCCAGCAGCCGACAGACCAGTCGCTATGGCTACACCTTC	CASSRQTSRYGYTF
.	TRBJ2-5	once	TRBV20-1	TGCAGTGCTAGAGGGAGGGATCCGGTAGAGACCCAGTACTTC	CSARGRDPVETQYF
TRBD2	TRBJ2-1	.	TRBV29-1	TGCAGCGGCCGCGGGAGCTACAATGAGCAGTTCTTC	CSGRGSYNEQFF
TRBD1	TRBJ2-5	.	TRBV12-3/TRBV12-4	TGTGCCAGCAGCCGGACAGGGGGCCGGGAGACCCAGTACTTC	CASSRTGGRETQYF
.	TRBJ2-7	.	TRBV18	TGTGCCAGCTCACCACGGGACCTAGGCGAGCAGTACTTC	CASSPRDLGEQYF
TRBD2	TRBJ2-7	.	TRBV20-1	TGCAGTGCAACCTCTGGACTAGCGGGAGTGTCGGAGCAGTACTTC	CSATSGLAGVSEQYF
.	TRBJ2-1	.	TRBV4-2	TGTGCCAGCAGCCAACATGCGGGTAATTACAATGAGCAGTTCTTC	CASSQHAGNYNEQFF
.	TRBJ2-3	few	TRBV5-5	TGTGCCAGCAGCTTTGGACAGACGCCCGAAACAGATACGCAGTATTTT	CASSFGQTPETDTQYF
TRBD2	TRBJ2-7	.	TRBV25-1	TGTGCCAGCAGCCCTCGGACTAGCGGGATTTACGAGCAGTACTTC	CASSPRTSGIYEQYF
.	TRBJ2-3	once	TRBV7-3	TGTGCCAGCAGCCCTCCAGGCACAGGTACGCAGTATTTT	CASSPPGTGTQYF
.	TRBJ1-1	once	TRBV7-3	TGTGCCAGCAGCTTATCCCCAGGGAACACTGAAGCTTTCTTT	CASSLSPGNTEAFF
TRBD2	TRBJ2-3	few	TRBV7-9	TGTGCCAGCAGCTTTAGCGGGAGAGTACCCACAGATACGCAGTATTTT	CASSFSGRVPTDTQYF
.	TRBJ1-2	few	TRBV2	TGTGCCAGCAGTGAGTCGGCAGGGCAGAACTATGGCTACACCTTC	CASSESAGQNYGYTF
.	TRBJ1-2	few	TRBV25-1	TGTGCCAGCAGTGATACAGAATACTATGGCTACACCTTC	CASSDTEYYGYTF
.	TRBJ2-7	.	TRBV12-5	TGTGCTAGTGGTTTGGTAGTCTACGAGCAGTACTTC	CASGLVVYEQYF
TRBD2	TRBJ2-3	.	TRBV15	TGTGCCACCAGTACTTCTAGCGGGAGGAGCACAGATACGCAGTATTTT	CATSTSSGRSTDTQYF
.	TRBJ1-6	.	TRBV9	TGTGCCACCTCGCCGGGGGAGGGATCACCCCTCCACTTT	CATSPGEGSPLHF
TRBD1	TRBJ2-3	few	TRBV10-3	TGTGCCATCAGGAGAGGGACAGTTTTCACAGATACGCAGTATTTT	CAIRRGTVFTDTQYF